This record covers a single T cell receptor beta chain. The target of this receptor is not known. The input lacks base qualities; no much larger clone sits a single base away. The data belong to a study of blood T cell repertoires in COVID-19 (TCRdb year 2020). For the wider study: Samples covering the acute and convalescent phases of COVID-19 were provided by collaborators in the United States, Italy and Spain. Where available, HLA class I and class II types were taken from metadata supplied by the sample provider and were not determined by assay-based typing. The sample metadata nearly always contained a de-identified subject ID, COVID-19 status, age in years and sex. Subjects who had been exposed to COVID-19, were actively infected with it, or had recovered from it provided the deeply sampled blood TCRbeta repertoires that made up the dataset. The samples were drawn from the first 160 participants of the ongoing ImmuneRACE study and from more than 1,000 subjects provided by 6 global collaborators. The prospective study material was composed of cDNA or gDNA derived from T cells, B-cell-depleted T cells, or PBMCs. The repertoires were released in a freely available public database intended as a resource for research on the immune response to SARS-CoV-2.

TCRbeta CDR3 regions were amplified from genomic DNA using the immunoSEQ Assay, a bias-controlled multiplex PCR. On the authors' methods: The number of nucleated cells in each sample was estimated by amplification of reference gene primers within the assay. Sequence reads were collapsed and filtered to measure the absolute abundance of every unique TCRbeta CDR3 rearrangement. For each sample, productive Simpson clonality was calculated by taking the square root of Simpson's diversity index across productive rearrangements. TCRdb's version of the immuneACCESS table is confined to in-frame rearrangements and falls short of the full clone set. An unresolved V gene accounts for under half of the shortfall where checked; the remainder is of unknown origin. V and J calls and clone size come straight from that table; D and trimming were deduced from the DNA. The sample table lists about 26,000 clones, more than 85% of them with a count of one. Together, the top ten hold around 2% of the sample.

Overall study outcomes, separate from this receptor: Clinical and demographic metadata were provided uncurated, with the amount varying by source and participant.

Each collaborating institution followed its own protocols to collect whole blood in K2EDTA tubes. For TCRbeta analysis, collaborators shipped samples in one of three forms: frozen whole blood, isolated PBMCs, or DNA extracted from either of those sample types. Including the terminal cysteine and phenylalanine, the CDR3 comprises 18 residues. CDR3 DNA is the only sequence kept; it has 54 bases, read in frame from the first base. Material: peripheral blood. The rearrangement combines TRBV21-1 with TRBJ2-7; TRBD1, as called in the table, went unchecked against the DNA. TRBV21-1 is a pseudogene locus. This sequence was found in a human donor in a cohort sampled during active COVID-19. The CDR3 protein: CASSKKCVTRQGVYEQYF. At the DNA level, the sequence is TGTGCCAGCAGCAAAAAATGTGTGACGAGGCAGGGCGTCTACGAGCAGTACTTC.